This T cell receptor (beta chain) is drawn from a study of blood T cell repertoires in COVID-19. In the study overall: There were acute and convalescent COVID-19 samples, and they came from the United States, Italy and Spain. From T cells, B-cell-depleted T cells, or PBMCs came the material, which was cDNA or gDNA.

How the authors handled the data: Estimation of nucleated cell counts relied on the amplification of reference gene primers. Data came from immunoSEQ multiplex PCR; TCRdb stores just in-frame clones and leaves some out. That table furnishes V, J and clone size, whereas the DNA furnished D and trimming. The sample has roughly 62,000 clones; roughly 79% are singletons. Between the trimmed V and J ends, which lost 1 base and 7 bases, there was a span of 20 bases. The length of the CDR3 is 16 residues. Germline V gene data show CDR1 as LNHNV and CDR2 as YYDKDF (reference sequence). This TCR was recovered from a man aged 55 to 70 with acute or convalescent COVID-19. Sequencing was done on a sample of peripheral blood. The chain is built from TRBV15 and TRBJ2-7, with D possibly TRBD1 on 6 matching bases. The CDR3 sequence is CATSRGGLRTEQEQYF. The DNA for the CDR3 is TGTGCCACCAGCAGAGGAGGTTTGAGGACAGAACAGGAGCAGTACTTC.